This T cell receptor beta chain was obtained from a study of T cell responses to AZD1222 COVID-19 vaccine. Details on this clone: Its antigen is unknown.

Whole-study findings and limits: Two doses of AZD1222 preceded a rise in Spike-specific TCR breadth and depth. Spike regions recognized by vaccine-associated CD4 TCRs spanned the protein, led by 160-218 and 743-854. Clonal diversity may have been underestimated, and the donors were mostly white British, with more females than males. Reports say nearly half of spike-specific TCRs go after unmutated variant regions.

This table comes from immunoSEQ multiplex PCR, and its TCRdb copy is limited to in-frame clones, with some not included. The data show approximately 80,000 clones, more than 80% seen once. V was clipped by 4 bases and J by 2 bases, with 11 bases between them. The germline CDR1 and CDR2 sequences are MNHEY and SMNVEV (reference sequence). CDR3 length: 14 residues. The V gene is TRBV27, the J gene TRBJ1-2; D is unclear. This specimen consisted of peripheral blood, obtained on day 0 of AZD1222 vaccination. This TCR came from an adult in good health. CDR3 nucleotides: TGTGCCAGCAGTTCCATAGACGGGAACTATGGCTACACCTTC. Translating it yields CASSSIDGNYGYTF.